The rows below give T cell receptor beta chains drawn from one sample of a study of memory CD4+ T cells and cytomegalovirus serostatus. Clones were sequenced by immunoSEQ multiplex PCR, and TCRdb holds only the in-frame ones, with some missing. Of some 87,000 clones in the sample, about 80% were seen once. Sequencing input: memory CD4+ T cells from blood. The receptors were sampled from an adult in good health and CMV-seropositive. Both conserved end residues are part of each CDR3.

V,length,CDR3
TRBV6-1,15,CASSGSGTGKNEQFF
TRBV2,14,CASRVGAGTGELFF
TRBV14,16,CASSRMGLGEPNEQFF
TRBV2,13,CASSVEGDNEQFF
TRBV6-5,14,CASSLDSINQPQHF
TRBV7-6,13,CASSITLNTEAFF
TRBV15,16,CATSRGPGQGGNTIYF
TRBV19,15,CASRGASAGGPEAFF
TRBV18,15,CASSPGGALHNEQFF
TRBV7-9,13,CASSRDTNTEAFF
TRBV6-5,13,CASSYLSYTEAFF
TRBV9,14,CASSVDEGSYGYTF
TRBV5-1,15,CASSLDRGPNTEAFF
TRBV28,15,CASRVSEGDTYEQYF
TRBV28,16,CASGRTGGGSTDTQYF
TRBV20-1,11,CSVQWRDEQYF
TRBV7-8,18,CASSLRPTVSYSTDTQYF
TRBV6-5,15,CASSYSSTRSYEQYF
TRBV6-1,14,CASSKGDVPGEQYF
TRBV2,14,CASSVLGEGYEQYF
TRBV18,15,CASSHPGSYSYEQYF